The 25 T cell receptor beta chains reported below all come from one sample, sequenced in a study of T cells in localized non-small cell lung cancer. The assay was immunoSEQ multiplex PCR, and TCRdb's table has in-frame clones only and misses some. The sample carries approximately 83,000 clones, roughly 88% recorded once. The material was PBMCs, obtained before any cancer treatment. These TCRs come from a woman aged 35-70 years with stage II squamous cell lung carcinoma.

The chain uses TRBV19 and TRBJ1-2, with D unresolved. Trimming took 4 bases from V and 10 from J, leaving 13 bases between them. The CDR3 runs to 12 residues. The germline V gene encodes CDR1 LNHDA and CDR2 SQIVND (reference sequence). CDR3 DNA sequence: TGTGCCAGTAGTACCTCCTTTAGTGACTACACCTTC. Translation: CASSTSFSDYTF.

By sample fraction, this clone is medium-sized (0.01 to 0.1%). The chain is built from TRBV6-4 and TRBJ1-2; a possible D gene is TRBD1 (6 bases). CDR3 length: 15 amino acids. The V and J ends lost 4 bases and 4 bases respectively, with 16 bases between them. Germline V gene data show CDR1 as MRHNA and CDR2 as SNTAGT. The DNA for the CDR3 is TGTGCCAGCAGTGCGACAGGATCGGATGTCTATGGCTACACCTTC. This translates into CASSATGSDVYGYTF.

The rearrangement uses TRBV5-1 and TRBJ2-1, with TRBD1 matching 8 bases. Germline CDR1 SGHRS, CDR2 YFSETQ. J was trimmed by 5 bases and V by 0 bases; bases with no gene match: 7. There are 16 residues in the CDR3. CDR3 residues: CASSLANRGSDNEQFF. The CDR3 coding sequence is TGCGCCAGCAGCTTGGCCAACAGGGGGTCGGACAATGAGCAGTTCTTC. Based on the CDR3 plus reference TRBV5-1 and TRBJ2-1, the full variable domain is KAGVTQTPRYLIKTRGQQVTLSCSPISGHRSVSWYQQTPGQGLQFLFEYFSETQRNKGNFPGRFSGRQFSNSRSEMNVSTLELGDSALYLCASSLANRGSDNEQFFGPGTRLTVL.

The rearrangement links TRBV30 to TRBJ1-2; 7 bases agree with TRBD1. Germline V gene lookup returns CDR1 GTSNPN and CDR2 SVGIG (reference sequence). The CDR3 is 14 residues long. With 3 bases clipped from V and 6 bases from J, the junction kept 10 bases outside the gene matches. DNA of the CDR3: TGTGCCTGGAGAGACCCGGGACAGATGAATGGCTACACCTTC. Translation: CAWRDPGQMNGYTF.

The rearrangement joins TRBV5-1 to TRBJ1-1; D remains unclear. Trimming took off 4 bases at V and 5 bases at J, with 12 bases between the two ends. Germline lookup yields CDR1 SGHRS and CDR2 YFSETQ. This CDR3 has 13 residues. The CDR3: CASSQEGWTEAFF. DNA for the CDR3: TGCGCCAGCAGCCAAGAGGGCTGGACTGAAGCTTTCTTT.

The chain has TRBV4-1 and TRBJ1-3; D is unresolved. Germline V gene data show CDR1 as MGHRA and CDR2 as YSYEKL. The CDR3 totals 15 residues. The V and J ends lost 1 base and 2 bases respectively, with 9 bases between them. CDR3 amino acids: CASSQGSGAGNTIYF. CDR3 DNA: TGCGCCAGCAGCCAAGGTTCTGGGGCTGGAAACACCATATATTTT.

The chain links TRBV7-9 to TRBJ2-1; 12 bases match TRBD2. Unmatched junction bases numbered 4, after V lost 3 bases and J lost 7 bases. Per germline, CDR1 SEHNR and CDR2 FQNEAQ (reference sequence). The CDR3 sequence is 15 residues long. CDR3 protein: CASSFASGGANEQFF. DNA for the CDR3: TGTGCCAGCAGCTTCGCTAGCGGGGGGGCTAATGAGCAGTTCTTC.

The chain uses TRBV2 and TRBJ1-4; TRBD1 matches 8 bases. Germline trimming cut 8 bases from V and 3 bases from J; bases unmatched to any gene: 8. This CDR3 has 15 residues. Germline lookup yields CDR1 SNHLY and CDR2 FYNNEI. The CDR3 reads CASYRDRRANEKLFF. CDR3 in DNA: TGTGCCAGCTACCGGGACAGGAGAGCTAATGAAAAACTGTTTTTT.

The rearrangement uses TRBV2 and TRBJ2-1; no firm D call. The CDR3 extends over 13 amino acids. From germline, CDR1 is SNHLY and CDR2 FYNNEI. With 5 bases removed from V and 8 bases from J, the gap between germline ends came to 13 bases. CDR3 residues: CASSLRNIDEQFF. The CDR3 DNA reads TGTGCCAGCAGTCTACGGAACATCGATGAGCAGTTCTTC.

The CDR3 here is CSAEDGNEQYF. In DNA form, the CDR3 reads TGCAGCGCTGAGGACGGCAACGAGCAGTACTTC. V is TRBV29-1 and J is TRBJ2-7; D remains ambiguous. V dropped 7 bases and J dropped 5 bases, with 12 bases sitting between them. Germline lookup yields CDR1 SQVTM and CDR2 ANQGSEA. This CDR3 has 11 amino acids.

This chain connects TRBV30 to TRBJ1-4, with D perhaps TRBD1 (5 bases). The ends were cut back, 2 bases at V and 7 bases at J, with 17 bases in the middle. CDR3 length equals 15 residues. CDR1 is GTSNPN, CDR2 SVGIG, per germline (reference sequence). CDR3 sequence: CAWSSLWGRGEKLFF. CDR3 in DNA: TGTGCCTGGAGTTCCCTGTGGGGAAGGGGTGAAAAACTGTTTTTT.

V is TRBV21-1 and J is TRBJ2-5. TRBV21-1 is classified as a pseudogene. The CDR3 contains 11 residues. The CDR3 sequence is CASSKRETQYF. CDR3 in DNA: TGTGCCAGCAGCAAAAGAGAGACCCAGTACTTC.

The chain has TRBV27 and TRBJ1-1, with D hard to call. Trimming stripped 6 bases from V and 1 base from J, with 12 bases between. The CDR3 has 14 amino acids. The V gene's germline CDR1 is MNHEY and CDR2 SMNVEV (reference sequence). The CDR3 nucleotides read TGTGCCAGCAGGGAACGTCGAACGAACACTGAAGCTTTCTTT. It specifies CASRERRTNTEAFF.

The chain recombines TRBV29-1 with TRBJ2-3, with 11 bases lining up with TRBD2. Losses at the gene ends were 5 bases for V and 5 bases for J; bases not matched to a gene: 6. The CDR3 covers 14 residues. Germline CDR1 reads SQVTM; CDR2 reads ANQGSEA. Here the CDR3 DNA reads TGCAGCGTTCCACTAGCGGGGGTCCAAGATACGCAGTATTTT. Protein: CSVPLAGVQDTQYF.

The J gene is TRBJ2-5, the V gene TRBV5-4; 12 positions match TRBD2. Germline V lookup: CDR1 SGHNT, CDR2 YYREEE (reference sequence). The CDR3 loop spans 17 amino acids. Trimming at V came to 1 base and at J to 1 base, leaving 5 bases not matched to a gene. The CDR3 nucleotides read TGTGCCAGCAGCTTGAGTCTAGCGGGGGGGCCCCAAGAGACCCAGTACTTC. It encodes CASSLSLAGGPQETQYF.

The CDR3 nucleotides read TGTGCCAGCAGCTCGCAACAGGGCCCAGATACGCAGTATTTT. This encodes CASSSQQGPDTQYF. The chain employs TRBV5-5 and TRBJ2-3, with a tentative D call TRBD1 (6 bases). The CDR3 length is 14 residues. Germline CDR1 reads SGHKS; CDR2 reads YYEKEE (reference sequence). V dropped 3 bases and J dropped 4 bases, with 12 bases sitting between them.

The chain uses TRBV5-4 and TRBJ1-1, with D possibly matching TRBD1 (6 bases). Germline values: CDR1 SGHNT, CDR2 YYREEE (reference sequence). Deletions cut 3 bases from V and 1 base from J, with 7 bases between. The CDR3 totals 13 residues. CDR3 sequence: CASSSQGNTEAFF. The CDR3 DNA reads TGTGCCAGCAGCTCACAGGGGAACACTGAAGCTTTCTTT.

This clone was seen once. This chain links TRBV7-9 with TRBJ1-1; D not resolved. V was shortened by 2 bases and J by 4 bases, with 11 bases between the two germline ends. CDR3 length: 14 amino acids. CDR1 and CDR2 (germline): SEHNR, FQNEAQ (reference sequence). The CDR3 spells CASSLPGRTTEAFF. In nucleotides, the CDR3 is TGTGCCAGCAGCTTACCAGGACGGACCACTGAAGCTTTCTTT.

This chain joins TRBV19 and TRBJ1-1, with D unclear. The CDR3 spans 12 residues. Germline V gives CDR1 LNHDA, CDR2 SQIVND (reference sequence). With 10 bases removed from V and 7 bases from J, the gap between germline ends came to 16 bases. CDR3 DNA: TGTGCCACTACTGTTAAGGGCGGTGAAGCTTTCTTT. It is translated as CATTVKGGEAFF.

The gene calls are TRBV18 and TRBJ1-2; 7 bases line up with TRBD1. Trimming removed 3 bases from V and 2 bases from J; junction bases left unmatched: 9. This CDR3 has 16 amino acids. Germline V lookup: CDR1 KGHSH, CDR2 LQKENI. The CDR3 DNA follows: TGTGCCAGCTCACCCAGACAGGGACTTTTGAACTATGGCTACACCTTC. Amino acids: CASSPRQGLLNYGYTF.

The CDR3 region has the DNA TGTGCCAGCAGTCAAATGAACTCTGGAAACACCATATATTTT. It codes for CASSQMNSGNTIYF. The V and J genes are TRBV28 and TRBJ1-3, with no clear D. Trimming took off 5 bases at V and 0 bases at J, with 8 bases between the two ends. CDR3 size: 14 residues. CDR1 is MDHEN, CDR2 SYDVKM, per germline.

The V call is TRBV14, the J call TRBJ2-7, with D unclear. This CDR3 has 12 residues. CDR1 and CDR2 from the germline V gene are SGHDN and FVKESK. Trimming removed 4 bases from V and 2 bases from J, with 6 bases in between. Here the CDR3 DNA reads TGTGCCAGCAGCCCCCATACCTACGAGCAGTACTTC. This codes for CASSPHTYEQYF.

V usage is TRBV5-4 and J usage is TRBJ1-2; D is possibly TRBD1 (5 bases). CDR1 and CDR2 from the germline V gene are SGHNT and YYREEE (reference sequence). The CDR3 loop spans 15 amino acids. V dropped 4 bases and J dropped 3 bases, with 16 bases sitting between them. The DNA of the CDR3 is TGTGCCAGCAGCCCGGGGGTCCGGGGGGACTATGGCTACACCTTC. It codes for CASSPGVRGDYGYTF.

The CDR3 DNA reads TGTGCCAGCAGTGGCAGGCGAAGCTACACCTTC. Translated, it gives CASSGRRSYTF. The gene calls are TRBV25-1 and TRBJ1-2; no definite D call. The CDR3 consists of 11 residues. The V gene lost 4 bases and the J gene lost 9 bases, with 9 bases spanning the gap. Germline values: CDR1 MGHDK, CDR2 SYGVNS.

The chain links TRBV30 to TRBJ2-1; D gene ambiguous. CDR3 size: 11 residues. Per the germline V gene, CDR1 is GTSNPN and CDR2 is SVGIG (reference sequence). The ends were cut back, 3 bases at V and 5 bases at J, with 5 bases in the middle. The DNA for the CDR3 is TGTGCCTGGAGGGACGACAATGAGCAGTTCTTC. Its translation: CAWRDDNEQFF.